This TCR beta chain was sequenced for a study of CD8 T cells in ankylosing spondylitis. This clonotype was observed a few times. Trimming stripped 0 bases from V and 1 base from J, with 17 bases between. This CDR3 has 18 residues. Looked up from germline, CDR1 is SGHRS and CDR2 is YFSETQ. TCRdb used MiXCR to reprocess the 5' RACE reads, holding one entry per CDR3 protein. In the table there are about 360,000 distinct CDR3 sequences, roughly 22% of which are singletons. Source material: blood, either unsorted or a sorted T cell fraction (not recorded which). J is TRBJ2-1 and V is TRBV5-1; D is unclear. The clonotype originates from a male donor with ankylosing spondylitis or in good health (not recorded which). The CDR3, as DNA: TGCGCCAGCAGCTTGGGGGTGGCGCCCTTTAAATCCTACAATGAGCAGTTCTTC. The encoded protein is CASSLGVAPFKSYNEQFF.